Listed here are 27 T cell receptor beta chains from one sample, sequenced in a study of CD8 T cells in ankylosing spondylitis. A single record per CDR3 protein comes from TCRdb applying MiXCR to the 5' RACE reads. This table has about 700,000 distinct CDR3 sequences, 19% appearing once. Study-wide results and limits: A TCR beta motif made of eight highly homologous variants seemed typical of ankylosing spondylitis blood.

These receptors' targets are unknown. Sequenced sample: blood, either unsorted or a sorted T cell fraction (not recorded which). The receptors were sampled from a male donor with ankylosing spondylitis.

This clonotype has just a few counts. The V call is TRBV7-2, the J call TRBJ2-7; D is undetermined. This CDR3 is 14 amino acids long. Germline V CDR1 and CDR2: SGHTA, FQGNSA. Trimming removed 0 bases from V and 9 bases from J, with 15 bases in between. The CDR3 spells CASSLAVRQLGQYF. The CDR3 bases are TGTGCCAGCAGCTTAGCTGTCCGGCAGCTGGGGCAGTACTTC.

CDR3: CASSLSEGLEETQYF. CDR3 DNA sequence: TGTGCCAGCAGTTTATCGGAGGGCCTGGAAGAGACCCAGTACTTC. The rearrangement links TRBV12-3 or TRBV12-4 to TRBJ2-5; tentative D call: TRBD2 (6 bases). The CDR3 sequence is 15 residues long. V shed 2 bases and J shed 3 bases, with 13 bases lying between them.

In its sample, this clonotype was seen a few times. The V gene is TRBV7-6, the J gene TRBJ2-1; TRBD1 might be the D (6 bases). The CDR3 runs to 18 residues. The germline V and J ends were trimmed by 5 bases and 0 bases, with 20 bases remaining between them. Germline V gene sequence: CDR1 SGHVS, CDR2 FNYEAQ. The CDR3, as DNA: TGTGCCAGCAGCCCCCCATACAGGGATCTAAGCTCCTACAATGAGCAGTTCTTC. Translation: CASSPPYRDLSSYNEQFF.

The chain combines TRBV11-3 with TRBJ2-1; 7 nucleotides match TRBD2. The CDR3 has 13 amino acids. V shed 6 bases, J shed 12 bases, and the junction held 11 bases outside the gene matches. Germline V gene data show CDR1 as SGHNT and CDR2 as YENEEA. CDR3 protein: CASSLLAEGGQFF. The CDR3 region has the DNA TGTGCCAGCAGTTTGCTAGCGGAGGGTGGGCAGTTCTTC. The whole variable domain, filled in from reference TRBV11-3 and TRBJ2-1, reads EAGVVQSPRYKIIEKKQPVAFWCNPISGHNTLYWYLQNLGQGPELLIRYENEEAVDDSQLPKDRFSAERLKGVDSTLKIQPAELGDSAVYLCASSLLAEGGQFFGPGTRLTVL.

The chain links TRBV5-1 to TRBJ2-1, with D maybe TRBD1 (6 bases). This CDR3 is built from 12 residues. Per the germline V gene, CDR1 is SGHRS and CDR2 is YFSETQ. Trimming took 7 bases from V and 7 from J, leaving 12 bases between them. CDR3 protein: CASGDTGNEQFF. CDR3 DNA: TGCGCCAGCGGGGACACGGGAAATGAGCAGTTCTTC.

The chain links TRBV12-3 or TRBV12-4 to TRBJ1-1; possibly TRBD1 for D (6 bases). V was cut by 6 bases and J by 0 bases, with 17 bases left in between. The CDR3 extends over 16 amino acids. The CDR3 region is CASSPVQGIMNTEAFF. CDR3 sequence (DNA): TGTGCCAGCAGCCCCGTCCAGGGGATCATGAACACTGAAGCTTTCTTT.

This clonotype was observed a few times. V is TRBV12-3 or TRBV12-4 and J is TRBJ2-5, with a tentative D call TRBD1 (6 bases). The CDR3 extends over 17 amino acids. Trimming stripped 2 bases from V and 4 bases from J, with 20 bases between. This CDR3 reads CASSLTDQGRLGETQYF. CDR3 sequence (DNA): TGTGCCAGCAGTTTAACCGACCAGGGGCGTCTAGGAGAGACCCAGTACTTC.

This clonotype came up once. The chain couples TRBV7-9 to TRBJ2-7; 10 nucleotides match TRBD2. This CDR3 spans 17 amino acids. CDR1 is SEHNR, CDR2 FQNEAQ, per germline (reference sequence). J lost 2 bases, V lost 1 base, and 8 bases had no gene match. Here the CDR3 DNA reads TGTGCCAGCAGCTTAGAGAGGGAGCGGGAGGGCCCCTACGAGCAGTACTTC. It codes for CASSLEREREGPYEQYF.

The chain joins TRBV12-3 or TRBV12-4 to TRBJ2-3, with D maybe TRBD1 (5 bases). V was shortened by 8 bases and J by 1 base, with 16 bases between the two germline ends. The CDR3 contains 15 residues. CDR3 loop: CASGASGRGTDTQYF. The CDR3 DNA reads TGTGCCAGCGGGGCCTCCGGACGTGGCACAGATACGCAGTATTTT.

This chain uses TRBV12-3 or TRBV12-4 with TRBJ1-1; D not resolved. Trimming removed 1 base from V and 0 bases from J, with 9 bases in between. The CDR3 extends over 15 amino acids. This CDR3 is CASSLEAGMNTEAFF. For the CDR3, the DNA is TGTGCCAGCAGTTTAGAGGCGGGAATGAACACTGAAGCTTTCTTT.

The CDR3 here is CASSQVGGAPTEAFF. The CDR3 DNA reads TGCGCCAGCAGCCAAGTCGGGGGCGCCCCCACTGAAGCTTTCTTT. The chain is built from TRBV4-1 and TRBJ1-1; D perhaps matches TRBD1 (6 bases). Between the trimmed V and J ends, which lost 1 base and 4 bases, there was a span of 13 bases. The CDR3 spans 15 residues. CDR1 MGHRA and CDR2 YSYEKL come from the germline V gene.

This clonotype occurred a few times. The chain combines TRBV7-9 with TRBJ1-4; D perhaps matches TRBD1 (5 bases). Germline V gene sequence: CDR1 SEHNR, CDR2 FQNEAQ (reference sequence). This CDR3 spans 15 amino acids. V was pared by 1 base and J by 7 bases, with 13 bases between. The CDR3 loop reads CASSLVFGGGEKLFF. The DNA of the CDR3 is TGTGCCAGCAGCTTAGTCTTCGGGGGTGGTGAAAAACTGTTTTTT.

The chain recombines TRBV28 with TRBJ2-4; D possibly uses TRBD1 or TRBD2 (5 bases each). Trimming left V 5 bases short and J 0 bases short, with 14 bases between. Per germline, CDR1 MDHEN and CDR2 SYDVKM. The CDR3 totals 16 residues. CDR3 bases: TGTGCCAGCAGTCCCCCCAGGGACCGAGCCAAAAACATTCAGTACTTC. Its protein is CASSPPRDRAKNIQYF.

In this sample, this clonotype turned up a few times. This chain joins TRBV18 and TRBJ2-1; D tentatively reads TRBD1 or TRBD2 (5 bases each). The V gene's germline CDR1 is KGHSH and CDR2 LQKENI. CDR3 length: 16 amino acids. Trimming took 0 bases from V and 8 from J, leaving 17 bases between them. DNA of the CDR3: TGTGCCAGCTCACCACCAGGGGTAGCGCCAGACGATGAGCAGTTCTTC. Translated, it gives CASSPPGVAPDDEQFF.

This clonotype was seen at least ten times. The V call is TRBV27, the J call TRBJ2-1; D remains unclear. CDR3 length equals 11 residues. Trimming shortened V by 0 bases and J by 8 bases, and 2 bases separated the two germline ends. Per germline, CDR1 MNHEY and CDR2 SMNVEV (reference sequence). CDR3 region: CASSLSDEQFF. The CDR3 DNA sequence: TGTGCCAGCAGTTTATCCGATGAGCAGTTCTTC.

The chain combines TRBV4-2 with TRBJ2-5; a weak D match, TRBD2 (5 bases). Between the trimmed V and J ends, which lost 1 base and 5 bases, there was a span of 14 bases. This CDR3 is 15 amino acids long. Germline V gives CDR1 LGHNA, CDR2 YNFKEQ. The DNA of the CDR3 is TGTGCCAGCAGCCAAGGGGAGCTAGGTGTGGAGACCCAGTACTTC. This translates into CASSQGELGVETQYF.

This chain uses TRBV12-3 or TRBV12-4 with TRBJ2-1; possibly TRBD2 for D (5 bases). With 6 bases removed from V and 6 bases from J, the gap between germline ends came to 12 bases. CDR3 length: 13 amino acids. The CDR3 DNA reads TGTGCCAGCAGCAAGGAGGTCCTCAATGAGCAGTTCTTC. It is translated as CASSKEVLNEQFF.

The chain links TRBV12-3 or TRBV12-4 to TRBJ2-2; no clear D. V was clipped by 7 bases and J by 0 bases, with 9 bases between them. This CDR3 is 14 amino acids long. CDR3: CASTTTPNTGELFF. The CDR3 bases are TGTGCCAGCACCACCACCCCGAACACCGGGGAGCTGTTTTTT.

The CDR3 sequence: CASSQDWTPDRAGYTF. CDR3 DNA sequence: TGCGCCAGCAGCCAAGATTGGACTCCTGACAGGGCTGGCTACACCTTC. The chain joins TRBV4-3 to TRBJ1-2; 7 bases match TRBD1. The CDR3 spans 16 residues. Germline CDR1 LGHNA, CDR2 YSLEER. Trimming removed 0 bases from V and 7 bases from J; junction bases left unmatched: 11.

The chain couples TRBV15 to TRBJ2-7; either TRBD1 or TRBD2 may supply D (5 bases each). CDR3 size: 15 residues. V was trimmed by 4 bases and J by 0 bases, leaving 13 bases between them. The germline V gene encodes CDR1 LNHNV and CDR2 YYDKDF (reference sequence). The CDR3 coding sequence is TGTGCCACCAGCAAGGGACCTTTTAGCTCCTACGAGCAGTACTTC. It yields the protein CATSKGPFSSYEQYF.

This clonotype has only a few counts. The chain combines TRBV12-3 or TRBV12-4 with TRBJ1-5; the D gene is possibly TRBD1 (5 bases). V gave up 1 base and J gave up 5 bases, with 12 bases separating them. This CDR3 region has 15 residues. In nucleotides, the CDR3 is TGTGCCAGCAGTTTAGTCGAGGGACGCGATCAGCCCCAGCATTTT. Translated, it gives CASSLVEGRDQPQHF.

In its sample, this clonotype was seen many times. The chain employs TRBV6-1 and TRBJ1-2; D is undetermined. Trimming shortened V by 2 bases and J by 5 bases, and 15 bases separated the two germline ends. The CDR3 covers 15 residues. Germline CDR1 reads MNHNS; CDR2 reads SASEGT. CDR3 protein: CASSELAYSPYGYTF. In DNA form, the CDR3 reads TGTGCCAGCAGTGAACTCGCTTACTCCCCTTATGGCTACACCTTC.

Only a few counts were recorded for this clonotype. V is TRBV14 and J is TRBJ1-2; 7 bases fit TRBD1. This CDR3 is built from 15 residues. V gave up 8 bases and J gave up 5 bases; unmatched junction bases: 14. Germline V CDR1 and CDR2: SGHDN, FVKESK. The CDR3 DNA sequence: TGTGCCAGCTCCGAATTAGGGACAGAAGTTTATGGCTACACCTTC. The encoded protein is CASSELGTEVYGYTF.

The chain employs TRBV5-1 and TRBJ1-2; TRBD1 agrees at 10 bases. Germline V gene lookup returns CDR1 SGHRS and CDR2 YFSETQ. This CDR3 is 15 amino acids long. J was trimmed by 8 bases and V by 0 bases; bases with no gene match: 7. The CDR3 loop is CASSLVTGGAQGYTF. The CDR3 DNA sequence: TGCGCCAGCAGCTTGGTGACAGGGGGCGCCCAGGGCTACACCTTC.

This clonotype was seen more than once but under ten times. This chain connects TRBV11-2 to TRBJ2-1; TRBD2 aligns across 13 bases. Germline V gives CDR1 SGHAT, CDR2 FQNNGV. V gave up 5 bases and J gave up 3 bases; unmatched junction bases: 19. The CDR3 has 21 amino acids. In nucleotides, the CDR3 is TGTGCCAGCAGCACCCCGTCAACCACCGGGACTAGCGGGACCCTCTACAATGAGCAGTTCTTC. Protein: CASSTPSTTGTSGTLYNEQFF.

This clonotype was seen ten or more times. The rearrangement joins TRBV5-1 to TRBJ1-1; 10 bases fit TRBD1. J gave up 5 bases and V 1 base, and 2 bases lay outside the gene matches. The CDR3 is 14 residues long. Germline assignment: CDR1 SGHRS and CDR2 YFSETQ. As DNA, the CDR3 is TGCGCCAGCAGCTTGAGACAGGGGGCAACTGAAGCTTTCTTT. Translated: CASSLRQGATEAFF.

V and J are TRBV7-3 and TRBJ2-5; D is uncertain. V lost 5 bases and J 1 base, leaving 11 bases between the germline ends. Germline V gene sequence: CDR1 SGHTA, CDR2 FQGTGA. The CDR3 sequence is 14 residues long. CDR3 nucleotides: TGTGCCAGCAGCCCCAGACACGGCCAAGAGACCCAGTACTTC. The encoded protein is CASSPRHGQETQYF.